This record covers a single T cell receptor (beta chain). Its antigen is unknown. Other DNA sequences within the sample encode an identical CDR3. Trimming pared 8 bases from V and 3 bases from J, leaving 10 bases between. This CDR3 contains 12 residues. Germline lookup yields CDR1 MDHEN and CDR2 SYDVKM. Evenly divided among several immunoSEQ plates was the genomic DNA of each subset. Here immunoSEQ multiplex PCR was the method, and the copy in TCRdb shows in-frame clones only, minus some. The data contain 2 million to 3 million clones, 93% of them singletons. This sample was taken from a study of shared clonotypes between healthy human individuals. Study-level results: Memory subsets generally showed lower estimated richness than naive subsets.

The specimen sequenced was naive CD4+ T cells from PBMCs. Subset noted: CD45RA+ positively selected. The gene calls are TRBV28 and TRBJ1-2; no definite D call. The sequence was obtained from a man younger than 35 in good health. Some clones in this sample may be carry-over from other donors' samples. The CDR3 DNA reads as TGTGCCAGCTCATGGGTTTACTATGGCTACACCTTC. Translated: CASSWVYYGYTF.